This TCR beta chain was retrieved from a study of blood T cell repertoires in COVID-19. In the study overall: T cells, B-cell-depleted T cells, or PBMCs supplied cDNA or gDNA.

Germline lookup yields CDR1 LNHDA and CDR2 SQIVND (reference sequence). The CDR3 consists of 15 residues. The trim removed 3 bases at V and 4 bases at J, leaving 5 bases unmatched. Clones were sequenced by immunoSEQ multiplex PCR, and TCRdb holds only the in-frame ones, with some missing. The table records around 330,000 clones, roughly 87% of them present only once. Across under 25 US areas, participants ranged in age from about 18 to 89 years. Researchers sorted participants into cohorts using their self-reported clinical history. This chain uses TRBV19 with TRBJ2-3; 9 bases line up with TRBD2. Sequencing was carried out using PBMCs or T cells enriched from blood (not recorded which). The receptor was isolated from a woman between 18 and 30 years old who had recovered from COVID-19. CDR3 region: CASSIGIAGADTQYF. The CDR3 DNA reads TGTGCCAGTAGTATCGGAATAGCGGGGGCAGATACGCAGTATTTT.